Listed below are T cell receptor beta chains from one sample, sequenced in a study of blood T cell repertoires in COVID-19. This table comes from immunoSEQ multiplex PCR, and its TCRdb copy is limited to in-frame clones, with some not included. The sample lists 200,000 or so clones; roughly 87% were seen once. The specimen sequenced was peripheral blood. Receptors originate from a man aged 35-49 years with active or convalescent COVID-19. Both conserved end residues are part of each CDR3.

TRBJ2-3 | TRBV7-2 | CASSPGGDRASTDTQYF
TRBJ1-2 | TRBV27 | CASTAAGSSNYGYTF
TRBJ1-2 | TRBV19 | CASLAGDGYTF
TRBJ2-1 | TRBV6-1 | CASSLTGVPYNEQFF
TRBJ2-2 | TRBV7-3 | CASSRGTGYTGELFF
TRBJ1-2 | TRBV7-9 | CASSHRDRVTGGYTF
TRBJ2-1 | TRBV27 | CASSLSRSSYNEQFF
TRBJ2-7 | TRBV5-1 | CASRVDREYYEQYF
TRBJ2-3 | TRBV5-5 | CASSPPRGSSTDTQYF
TRBJ2-3 | TRBV5-4 | CASSLSREGDTQYF
TRBJ2-7 | TRBV11-2 | CASSLVARTGAYEQYF
TRBJ2-2 | TRBV25-1 | CASSDPDRIANTGELFF
TRBJ1-2 | TRBV3-1/TRBV3-2 | CASTKQGKLENGYTF
TRBJ1-4 | TRBV5-1 | CASSLMTGTEKLFF
TRBJ2-4 | TRBV30 | CAWSETRIAKNIQYF
TRBJ2-3 | TRBV20-1 | CSASNIDTQYF
TRBJ2-4 | TRBV28 | CASSPRGKNIQYF
TRBJ1-5 | TRBV6-5 | CASSFRTGDQPQHF
TRBJ2-3 | TRBV20-1 | CSASKAGGSPSTDTQYF
TRBJ1-2 | TRBV6-5 | CASSLNSRYGYTF
TRBJ1-4 | TRBV6-1 | CASSVWGASSNEKLFF
TRBJ2-7 | TRBV11-2 | CASSLATGSSYEQYF
TRBJ2-1 | TRBV7-2 | CASSLTSGGASYNEQFF
TRBJ2-3 | TRBV2 | CASTLRLAGDFSTDTQYF
TRBJ2-1 | TRBV6-6 | CASRGKLAGGNNEQFF
TRBJ2-7 | TRBV6-5 | CASTRDTFSYEQYF
TRBJ2-3 | TRBV2 | CASDRFYTDTQYF
TRBJ1-6 | TRBV28 | CASSFSDRHNSPLHF
TRBJ1-1 | TRBV7-9 | CASSLSSGANTEAFF
TRBJ2-7 | TRBV5-1 | CASGEGASYEQYF
TRBJ1-2 | TRBV27 | CASSFGREGGYTF
TRBJ2-2 | TRBV19 | CASSDSPGQGTGELFF
TRBJ2-7 | TRBV9 | CASSVSTSGDSYEQYF
TRBJ1-2 | TRBV28 | CASTSGGFNYGYTF
TRBJ2-1 | TRBV24-1 | CATSRGPADVSSYNEQFF
TRBJ1-3 | TRBV6-2/TRBV6-3 | CASSYAGANTIYF